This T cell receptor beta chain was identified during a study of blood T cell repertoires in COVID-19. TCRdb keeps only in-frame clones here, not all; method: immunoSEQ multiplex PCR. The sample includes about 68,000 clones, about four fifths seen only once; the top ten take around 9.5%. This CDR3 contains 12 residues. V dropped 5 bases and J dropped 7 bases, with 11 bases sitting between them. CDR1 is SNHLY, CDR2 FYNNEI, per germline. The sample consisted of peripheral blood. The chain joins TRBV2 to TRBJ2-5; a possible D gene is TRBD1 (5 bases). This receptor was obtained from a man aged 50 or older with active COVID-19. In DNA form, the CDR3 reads TGTGCCAGCAGTTTAGTAGGGGCGACCCAGTACTTC. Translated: CASSLVGATQYF.